One sample yielded the 18 T cell receptor beta chains listed below, sequenced in a study of cytomegalovirus exposure and HLA in healthy donors. Both 60 Vbeta primers and 13 Jbeta primers went into the PCR. Produced via immunoSEQ multiplex PCR; TCRdb's table is partial and in-frame only. The sample lists about 100,000 clones, roughly 82% occurring once. Material: PBMCs. These receptors all stem from a woman aged 18-30 years in good health and CMV-seronegative.

This chain connects TRBV5-4 to TRBJ2-5; 10 bases line up with TRBD2. TRBJ2-7 explains the end of the DNA better; the J call may be wrong. The CDR3 loop spans 15 amino acids. Germline V gives CDR1 SGHNT, CDR2 YYREEE (reference sequence). The CDR3 loop is CASSLLSGGSYEQYF. CDR3 in DNA: TGTGCCAGCAGTCTGCTTAGCGGGGGGTCCTACGAGCAGTACTTC.

The gene calls are TRBV5-1 and TRBJ2-5; 9 bases map to TRBD1. Unmatched junction bases numbered 2, after V lost 0 bases and J lost 2 bases. The germline V gene encodes CDR1 SGHRS and CDR2 YFSETQ. This CDR3 has 15 residues. Written as DNA, the CDR3 is TGCGCCAGCAGCTTGGGGGGGACAGGGCAAGAGACCCAGTACTTC. Amino acids: CASSLGGTGQETQYF.

The V call is TRBV5-1, the J call TRBJ2-3; D possibly corresponds to TRBD1 (5 bases). CDR1 and CDR2 (germline): SGHRS, YFSETQ. The CDR3 extends over 14 amino acids. V was cut by 1 base and J by 2 bases, with 8 bases left in between. Here the CDR3 reads CASSLRQFTDTQYF. In nucleotides, the CDR3 is TGCGCCAGCAGCTTGCGACAGTTCACAGATACGCAGTATTTT.

CDR3 protein: CASRSTSGGGYNEQFF. DNA of the CDR3: TGTGCAAGTCGCTCAACCAGCGGGGGGGGCTACAATGAGCAGTTCTTC. The chain has TRBV12-2 and TRBJ2-1; the listed D gene, TRBD2, was not tested against the DNA. TRBV12-2 is reported as a pseudogene. CDR3 length: 16 residues.

For the CDR3, the DNA is TGTGCCAGCAGTTTTGGTAGAGGGACAGGGCTTCATCAGCCCCAGCATTTT. This translates into CASSFGRGTGLHQPQHF. V and J are TRBV28 and TRBJ1-5, with 9 bases aligning to TRBD1. The length of the CDR3 is 17 residues. With 3 bases clipped from V and 5 bases from J, the junction kept 11 bases outside the gene matches. Germline CDR1 is MDHEN and CDR2 is SYDVKM.

This clone has a handful of counts. This chain links TRBV6-1 with TRBJ2-1; D gene unclear. V lost 7 bases and J lost 5, with 12 bases in between. The CDR3 spans 13 residues. CDR1 is MNHNS and CDR2 is SASEGT in the germline V gene. In DNA, the CDR3 is TGTGCCAGCAACCTCTACCCGAACAATGAGCAGTTCTTC. The encoded protein is CASNLYPNNEQFF.

In this sample, this clone turned up a few times. This chain uses TRBV4-3 with TRBJ2-3, with D tentatively TRBD1 (5 bases). Germline V gene sequence: CDR1 LGHNA, CDR2 YSLEER. Trimming removed 1 base at V and 7 bases at J, with 9 bases between. The CDR3 length is 13 residues. CDR3: CASSQGTQNTQYF. The CDR3 DNA is TGCGCCAGCAGCCAAGGGACACAAAATACGCAGTATTTT.

This clone was found a few times. The chain carries TRBV20-1 and TRBJ2-7; 8 bases are a match to TRBD2. The CDR3 is made up of 9 amino acids. CDR1 DFQATT and CDR2 SNEGSKA come from the germline V gene (reference sequence). V shed 7 bases and J 10 bases; nucleotides not matched to a gene: 3. CDR3 protein: CSDGTSQYF. CDR3 nucleotides: TGCAGTGACGGGACTAGTCAGTACTTC.

The chain carries TRBV7-3 and TRBJ1-2, with unresolved D. The CDR3 is 17 residues long. V shed 0 bases and J shed 0 bases, with 14 bases lying between them. From germline, CDR1 is SGHTA and CDR2 FQGTGA. As DNA, the CDR3 is TGTGCCAGCAGCTTAACCCATCTGGGAGGGCCTAACTATGGCTACACCTTC. The encoded protein is CASSLTHLGGPNYGYTF. Looking up the rest from reference TRBV7-3 and TRBJ1-2 gives the full variable domain: GAGVSQTPSNKVTEKGKYVELRCDPISGHTALYWYRQSLGQGPEFLIYFQGTGAADDSGLPNDRFFAVRPEGSVSTLKIQRTERGDSAVYLCASSLTHLGGPNYGYTFGSGTRLTVV.

As regards this clone: One junction end disagrees with the germline gene, perhaps due to a read error. This chain uses TRBV6-5 with TRBJ2-3; no definite D call. The CDR3 loop spans 14 amino acids. Germline loops: CDR1 MNHEY, CDR2 SVGAGI. Here the CDR3 DNA reads TGTACCAGCAGTTACGAGGCGAGCACAGATACGCAGTATTTT. This translates into CTSSYEASTDTQYF.

In its sample, this clone was seen a few times. The chain carries TRBV9 and TRBJ1-1; 8 bases line up with TRBD1. Unmatched junction bases numbered 5, after V lost 3 bases and J lost 4 bases. CDR3 length: 14 residues. Germline-derived CDR1 and CDR2 are SGDLS and YYNGEE. CDR3 nucleotide sequence: TGTGCCAGCAGCGGATCAACAGGGGGCACTGAAGCTTTCTTT. Translating it yields CASSGSTGGTEAFF.

The chain has TRBV5-1 and TRBJ1-2; 7 bases map to TRBD1. The V and J ends lost 1 base and 4 bases, in that order; junction bases with no gene match: 4. Germline values: CDR1 SGHRS, CDR2 YFSETQ. The CDR3 contains 14 residues. The CDR3 reads CASSLSTGIYGYTF. The CDR3 DNA reads as TGCGCCAGCAGCTTGTCGACAGGGATCTATGGCTACACCTTC.

The chain carries TRBV5-1 and TRBJ2-7; a possible D gene is TRBD1 (5 bases). Trimming cost V 0 bases and J 3 bases, with 16 bases left between them. In germline, CDR1 is SGHRS, CDR2 YFSETQ. The CDR3 runs to 16 residues. The CDR3 loop is CASSLESYGAVYEQYF. CDR3 DNA: TGCGCCAGCAGCTTGGAGAGCTATGGGGCGGTCTACGAGCAGTACTTC.

V usage is TRBV27 and J usage is TRBJ1-5, with 8 bases lining up with TRBD1. Per the germline V gene, CDR1 is MNHEY and CDR2 is SMNVEV (reference sequence). This CDR3 has 14 amino acids. The V segment lost 5 bases and the J segment 7 bases; nucleotides outside the gene matches: 7. CDR3 sequence (DNA): TGTGCCAGCAGTCCCGGGACAGGCCCCCAGCCCCAGCATTTT. This translates into CASSPGTGPQPQHF.

The rearrangement uses TRBV27 and TRBJ2-2, with D possibly matching TRBD1 (6 bases). This CDR3 region has 15 residues. Germline CDR1 and CDR2: MNHEY and SMNVEV (reference sequence). V was cut by 4 bases and J by 4 bases, with 13 bases left in between. Here the CDR3 DNA reads TGTGCCAGCAGTTCTGGGACATTGCCCACCGGGGAGCTGTTTTTT. Translation: CASSSGTLPTGELFF.

V gene TRBV5-1 combines with J gene TRBJ1-4; maybe TRBD1 (5 bases). The V gene's germline CDR1 is SGHRS and CDR2 YFSETQ. The CDR3 runs 15 residues. Trimming stripped 0 bases from V and 4 bases from J, with 10 bases between. CDR3 loop: CASSLGRGYNEKLFF. For the CDR3, the DNA is TGCGCCAGCAGCTTGGGCCGGGGGTATAATGAAAAACTGTTTTTT.

The chain has TRBV28 and TRBJ1-5, with 7 bases lining up with TRBD1. The CDR3 totals 16 residues. J lost 3 bases, V lost 5 bases, and 10 bases had no gene match. Germline-derived CDR1 and CDR2 are MDHEN and SYDVKM. The DNA of the CDR3 is TGTGCCAGCAGTGCAACAGGGGTCCTCTCCAATCAGCCCCAGCATTTT. It codes for CASSATGVLSNQPQHF. Full variable domain (rest looked up from reference TRBV28 and TRBJ1-5): DVKVTQSSRYLVKRTGEKVFLECVQDMDHENMFWYRQDPGLGLRLIYFSYDVKMKEKGDIPEGYSVSREKKERFSLILESASTNQTSMYLCASSATGVLSNQPQHFGDGTRLSIL.

This rearrangement joins TRBV5-1 to TRBJ2-1, with D possibly being TRBD2 (6 bases). Germline CDR1 is SGHRS and CDR2 is YFSETQ. Trimming removed 3 bases at V and 0 bases at J, with 10 bases between. The CDR3 is made up of 15 amino acids. The CDR3 is CASSSRGSSYNEQFF. CDR3 DNA: TGCGCCAGCAGCTCACGGGGGAGCTCCTACAATGAGCAGTTCTTC.